These T cell receptor beta chains were read from a single sample in a study of blood T cell repertoires in COVID-19. Using immunoSEQ multiplex PCR, the repertoire was profiled, and TCRdb retains in-frame clones only, with some absent. The top ten hold roughly 1.6% of the sample, which has roughly 110,000 clones, over 70% seen once. Specimen: peripheral blood. The receptors here all came from a man aged 50 or older with acute or convalescent COVID-19. Both conserved end residues are part of each CDR3. D genes are given only for firm matches. Not all rows give a size; the values are once, few, many and, for expanded clones, a class.

TRBJ1-2,-,TRBD1,TRBV5-1,TGCGCCAGCAGCGTAACAGGGGGCGTAGACTACACCTTC,CASSVTGGVDYTF
TRBJ2-3,-,TRBD1,TRBV20-1,TGCAGTGCTAGTGGGGACAGGGCAGCATCAGATACGCAGTATTTT,CSASGDRAASDTQYF
TRBJ1-1,-,-,TRBV14,TGTGCCAGCAGCCAAGATGAGCGGGGGGTCACTGAAGCTTTCTTT,CASSQDERGVTEAFF
TRBJ2-1,-,TRBD2,TRBV20-1,TGCAGTGCTAGTGTGCTAGCGGGCTCCTACAATGAGCAGTTCTTC,CSASVLAGSYNEQFF
TRBJ1-2,-,-,TRBV6-2/TRBV6-3,TGTGCCAGCAGTTTAGGAGGAGCCCCTAACTATGGCTACACCTTC,CASSLGGAPNYGYTF
TRBJ2-3,-,-,TRBV5-4,TGTGCCAGCAGCTTGGGGCCAGGTGGCACAGATACGCAGTATTTT,CASSLGPGGTDTQYF
TRBJ1-5,-,TRBD1,TRBV19,TGTGCCAGTAGAGCGCCGGGACAGGGGGCGTATCAGCCCCAGCATTTT,CASRAPGQGAYQPQHF
TRBJ2-1,once,TRBD1,TRBV6-1,TGTGCCAGCAGTGAGACAGGGGTTTGGAATGAGCAGTTCTTC,CASSETGVWNEQFF
TRBJ2-2,-,TRBD2,TRBV7-7,TGTGCCAGCAGCTTTTCGGCGGGGGTCGGGGAGCTGTTTTTT,CASSFSAGVGELFF
TRBJ2-2,-,-,TRBV5-1,TGCGCCAGCAGCGCACAGGGTAACAGTCCCGGGGAGCTGTTTTTT,CASSAQGNSPGELFF
TRBJ2-7,-,-,TRBV6-5,TGTGCCAGCAGGACAGGCTCCTACGAGCAGTACTTC,CASRTGSYEQYF
TRBJ2-4,few,-,TRBV29-1,TGCAGCGTTGAACTGGGGGCCCAAAACATTCAGTACTTC,CSVELGAQNIQYF
TRBJ2-2,-,-,TRBV19,TGTGCCAGTAGTGGGGGGAATACAAACACCGGGGAGCTGTTTTTT,CASSGGNTNTGELFF
TRBJ1-2,-,-,TRBV18,TGTGCCAGCTCACGAACCGGAACAGGCCAATCTGGGGGCTACACCTTC,CASSRTGTGQSGGYTF
TRBJ1-4,-,TRBD1,TRBV5-8,TGTGCCAGCAGCCATCGACAGGGAAGGTTGCTGTTTTTT,CASSHRQGRLLFF
TRBJ1-6,few,TRBD1,TRBV5-6,TGTGCCAGCAGCGACGACAGGGGCCACGGGACCCTCCACTTT,CASSDDRGHGTLHF
TRBJ2-1,-,TRBD1,TRBV7-3,TGTGCCAGCAGCCCCCGGGACAGTGCTTACAATGAGCAGTTCTTC,CASSPRDSAYNEQFF
TRBJ1-2,-,-,TRBV5-1,TGCGCCAGCAGCTTGGGGACAAACTATGGCTACACCTTC,CASSLGTNYGYTF
TRBJ2-5,-,TRBD2,TRBV10-3,TGTGCCATCCGGGGGGGCAATGCGGAGACCCAGTACTTC,CAIRGGNAETQYF
TRBJ1-6,-,-,TRBV28,TGTGCCAGCAGTTCACAAGGGACTCAGGGCGTGATTTATTCACCCCTCCACTTT,CASSSQGTQGVIYSPLHF
TRBJ1-2,once,-,TRBV28,TGTGCCAGCAGTTTGGGGCTATATGGCTACACCTTC,CASSLGLYGYTF
TRBJ1-2,-,-,TRBV15,TGTGCCACCAGCAGAGCCAATGACTATGGCTACACCTTC,CATSRANDYGYTF
TRBJ2-7,-,TRBD1,TRBV5-6,TGTGCCAGCAGCAGGGGACAGCCGATGGACGAGCAGTACTTC,CASSRGQPMDEQYF
TRBJ1-5,-,-,TRBV5-4,TGTGCCAGCAGCTTAGGGGGGGTCCCCAATCAGCCCCAGCATTTT,CASSLGGVPNQPQHF
TRBJ2-3,-,TRBD2,TRBV30,TGTGCCGGAAAAGGTAGCGGGGGCACAGATACGCAGTATTTT,CAGKGSGGTDTQYF
TRBJ1-1,-,TRBD1,TRBV9,TGTGCCAGCAGCTTACGGACAGGAACTGGAACTGAAGCTTTCTTT,CASSLRTGTGTEAFF
TRBJ1-1,-,-,TRBV7-2,TGTGCCAGCAGCTTAGGTTCAGGGATGAACACTGAAGCTTTCTTT,CASSLGSGMNTEAFF
TRBJ1-1,-,-,TRBV30,TGTGCCTGGAGTTACTCGAGGAACACTGAAGCTTTCTTT,CAWSYSRNTEAFF
TRBJ1-6,-,TRBD1,TRBV6-1,TGTGCCAGCAGTGACCAACAGGGGGCTTCGAATTCACCCCTCCACTTT,CASSDQQGASNSPLHF
TRBJ2-6,-,-,TRBV15,TGTGCCACCAGCACAGCGATCTCTGGGGCCAACGTCCTGACTTTC,CATSTAISGANVLTF
TRBJ1-1,once,TRBD1,TRBV3-1/TRBV3-2,TGTGCCAGCAGCCCAGGGGGCGCGAGAACTGAAGCTTTCTTT,CASSPGGARTEAFF
TRBJ1-4,few,-,TRBV11-2,TGTGCCAGCAGCTTAGTCACAGGGAACGTAGAAAAACTGTTTTTT,CASSLVTGNVEKLFF
TRBJ1-1,few,-,TRBV12-5,TGTGCTAGTGGTTTCGGGGTGGGAACCTTTATGAACACTGAAGCTTTCTTT,CASGFGVGTFMNTEAFF
TRBJ2-7,-,TRBD1,TRBV6-5,TGTGCCAGCAGTACAAACAGGGGCTACGAGCAGTACTTC,CASSTNRGYEQYF
TRBJ2-7,-,-,TRBV19,TGTGCCAGTAGTCAAAAGACAGTAACCTACGAGCAGTACTTC,CASSQKTVTYEQYF
TRBJ1-4,-,-,TRBV28,TGTGCCAGCAGTTTACGAGGGCCTAATGAAAAACTGTTTTTT,CASSLRGPNEKLFF
TRBJ2-1,-,TRBD2,TRBV9,TGTGCCAGCAGCACGCGGGGGTACAATGAGCAGTTCTTC,CASSTRGYNEQFF